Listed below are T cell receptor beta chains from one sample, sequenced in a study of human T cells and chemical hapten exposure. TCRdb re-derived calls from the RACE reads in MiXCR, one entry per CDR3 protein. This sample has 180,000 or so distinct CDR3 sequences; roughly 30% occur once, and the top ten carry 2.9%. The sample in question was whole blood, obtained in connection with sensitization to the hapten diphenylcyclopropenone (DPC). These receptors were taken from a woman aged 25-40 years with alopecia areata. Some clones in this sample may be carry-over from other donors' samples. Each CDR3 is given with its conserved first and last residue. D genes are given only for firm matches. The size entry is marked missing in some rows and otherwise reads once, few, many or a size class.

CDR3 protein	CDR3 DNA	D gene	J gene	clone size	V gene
CASSLEGTSGDTGELFF	TGTGCCAGCAGCTTAGAAGGGACTAGCGGGGACACCGGGGAGCTGTTTTTT	TRBD2	TRBJ2-2	NA	TRBV13
CASSVIGTNYNEQFF	TGTGCCAGCAGCGTCATCGGGACAAACTACAATGAGCAGTTCTTC	NA	TRBJ2-1	NA	TRBV7-3
CASSPRGQIYNEQFF	TGTGCCAGCTCACCGCGGGGGCAGATCTACAATGAGCAGTTCTTC	NA	TRBJ2-1	NA	TRBV18
CASSSVWGPDTQYF	TGTGCCAGCAGCTCCGTGTGGGGGCCAGATACGCAGTATTTT	NA	TRBJ2-3	NA	TRBV7-2
CASSSYSGRGTDTQYF	TGTGCCAGCAGTTCCTACAGCGGGAGGGGCACAGATACGCAGTATTTT	TRBD2	TRBJ2-3	few	TRBV6-5
CASSPSADNYGYTF	TGTGCCAGCAGTCCGTCGGCCGATAACTATGGCTACACCTTC	NA	TRBJ1-2	NA	TRBV6-5
CSARIAGGHNEQFF	TGCAGTGCTAGAATAGCGGGAGGCCACAATGAGCAGTTCTTC	TRBD2	TRBJ2-1	NA	TRBV20-1
CASSQTGQGSWYGYTF	TGTGCCAGCAGCCAAACTGGACAGGGATCATGGTATGGCTACACCTTC	TRBD1	TRBJ1-2	NA	TRBV3-1
CASQAGQGRQETQYF	TGCGCCAGCCAGGCGGGACAGGGGAGGCAAGAGACCCAGTACTTC	TRBD1	TRBJ2-5	NA	TRBV5-1
CASSLSPTSGQPQHF	TGCGCCAGCAGCTTGTCTCCTACAAGCGGTCAGCCCCAGCATTTT	NA	TRBJ1-5	few	TRBV5-1
CASRPDRYEQYF	TGCGCCAGCAGACCTGACAGATACGAGCAGTACTTC	NA	TRBJ2-7	NA	TRBV10-2
CASSLTGQSPLNTDTQYF	TGTGCCAGCAGCCTCACCGGACAGAGTCCCCTTAACACAGATACGCAGTATTTT	NA	TRBJ2-3	many	TRBV7-3
CASSVYSTYEQYF	TGTGCCAGCAGTGTCTACAGTACCTACGAGCAGTACTTC	NA	TRBJ2-7	NA	TRBV28
CSVRASLTGELFF	TGCAGCGTCCGGGCATCCCTCACCGGGGAGCTGTTTTTT	NA	TRBJ2-2	NA	TRBV29-1